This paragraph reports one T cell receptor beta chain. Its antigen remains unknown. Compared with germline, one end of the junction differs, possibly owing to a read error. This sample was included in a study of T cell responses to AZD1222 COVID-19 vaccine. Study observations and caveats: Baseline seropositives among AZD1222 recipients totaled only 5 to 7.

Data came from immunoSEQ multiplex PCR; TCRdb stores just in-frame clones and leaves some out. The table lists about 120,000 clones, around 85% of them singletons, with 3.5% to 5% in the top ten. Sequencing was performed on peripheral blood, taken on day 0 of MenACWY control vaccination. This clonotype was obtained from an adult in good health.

The CDR3 DNA reads TGTGCCAGCAGGTTAGGTACAATCTACGAGCAGTACTTC. Encoded protein: CASRLGTIYEQYF. The J gene is TRBJ2-7, the V gene TRBV12-3 or TRBV12-4; D is unclear. There are 13 residues in the CDR3.